This T cell receptor beta chain was sequenced for a study of beta chain features in type 1 diabetes. Overall study results and limits: There was a moderate but significant shortening of TCRB CDR3s in all four CD4+ subsets of Type 1 diabetes patients. The question left open here concerned HLA type influencing TCRB rearrangement.

One heparinised draw, averaging about 116 mL, was taken per donor. Every sorted population was more than 95% pure. V gave up 1 base and J gave up 6 bases; unmatched junction bases: 1. From germline, CDR1 is KGHSH and CDR2 LQKENI. This CDR3 spans 13 amino acids. With respect to this clone: Its target is not known.

Expressed TCRB transcripts were sequenced, since all the RNA that had been isolated was reverse transcribed. Generated by immunoSEQ multiplex PCR, the TCRdb table keeps only in-frame clones and is missing some. The repertoire has about 650,000 clones, around 12% of them found once; the top ten carry around 0.12%. The sequence was obtained from a man aged 25-40 years with type 1 diabetes. The rearrangement uses TRBV18 and TRBJ2-7; 9 bases are a match to TRBD1. The sample taken for sequencing was naive CD4+ T cells from blood. CDR3 DNA: TGTGCCAGCTCACCACGGGACAGGGCCGAGCAGTACTTC. It encodes CASSPRDRAEQYF.